This is a list of T cell receptor beta chains from one sample in a study of beta chain features in type 1 diabetes. TCRdb's copy holds only in-frame clones and misses some; the assay was immunoSEQ multiplex PCR. The repertoire holds roughly 300,000 clones, with less than 10% as singletons. The specimen was central memory CD4+ T cells from blood. These receptors were collected from a woman aged 18-29 years in good health. The conserved cysteine and the conserved F or W are not part of the CDR3 here. The size entry is marked missing in some rows and otherwise reads once, few, many or a size class.

abundance: few
v_gene: TRBV7-3
CDR3aa: ASSSRLAGELGETQY

abundance: -
v_gene: TRBV5-1
CDR3aa: ASSYGTSGRRTGELF

abundance: few
v_gene: TRBV4-2
CDR3aa: ASSQGDSGNTIY

abundance: few
v_gene: TRBV19
CDR3aa: ASSMQGNNSPLH

abundance: -
v_gene: TRBV11-2
CDR3aa: ASSLAPGINGRGTQY

abundance: -
v_gene: TRBV21-1
CDR3aa: ASSKWTGSLNEQF

abundance: few
v_gene: TRBV18
CDR3aa: ASSRALGVVDEQF

abundance: few
v_gene: TRBV7-9
CDR3aa: ASSFGNRGQETQY

abundance: few
v_gene: TRBV6-6
CDR3aa: ASSSGQGLSETQY

abundance: -
v_gene: TRBV29-1
CDR3aa: SVNRGGTEAF

abundance: many
v_gene: TRBV25-1
CDR3aa: ASSFQETQY

abundance: -
v_gene: TRBV18
CDR3aa: ASSPSTGAGEQY

abundance: few
v_gene: TRBV19
CDR3aa: ASSTTGGDSYEQY

abundance: -
v_gene: TRBV10-3
CDR3aa: AISALAYNEQF

abundance: -
v_gene: TRBV7-2
CDR3aa: ASSTRREGYEQY

abundance: -
v_gene: TRBV7-9
CDR3aa: ASSTANYGYT